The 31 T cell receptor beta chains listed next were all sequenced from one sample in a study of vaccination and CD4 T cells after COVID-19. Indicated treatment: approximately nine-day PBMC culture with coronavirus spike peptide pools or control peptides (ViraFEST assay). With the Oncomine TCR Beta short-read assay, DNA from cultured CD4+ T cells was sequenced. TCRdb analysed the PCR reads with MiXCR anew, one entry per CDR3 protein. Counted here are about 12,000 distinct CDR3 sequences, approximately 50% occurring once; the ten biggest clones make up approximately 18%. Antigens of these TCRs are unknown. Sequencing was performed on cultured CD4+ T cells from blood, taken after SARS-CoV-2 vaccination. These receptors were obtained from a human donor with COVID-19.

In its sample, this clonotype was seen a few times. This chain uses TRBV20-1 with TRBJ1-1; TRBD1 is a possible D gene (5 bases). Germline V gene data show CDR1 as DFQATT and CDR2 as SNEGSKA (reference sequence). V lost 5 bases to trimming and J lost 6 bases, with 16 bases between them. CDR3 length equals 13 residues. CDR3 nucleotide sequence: TGCAGTGCTCCCCCCGAGGGGTTGGCTGAAGCTTTCTTT. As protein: CSAPPEGLAEAFF.

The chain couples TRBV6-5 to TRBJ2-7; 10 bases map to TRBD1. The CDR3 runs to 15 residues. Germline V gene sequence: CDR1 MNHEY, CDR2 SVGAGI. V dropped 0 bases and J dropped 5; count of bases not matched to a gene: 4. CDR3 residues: CASSYSGQGVNEQYF. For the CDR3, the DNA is TGTGCCAGCAGTTACTCCGGACAGGGGGTCAACGAGCAGTACTTC.

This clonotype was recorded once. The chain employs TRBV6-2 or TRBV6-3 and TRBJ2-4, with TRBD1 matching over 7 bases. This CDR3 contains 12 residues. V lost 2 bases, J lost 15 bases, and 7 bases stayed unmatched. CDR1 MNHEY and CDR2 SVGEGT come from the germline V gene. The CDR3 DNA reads TGTGCCAGCAGTTACCAACAGGGGAATCGGTACTTC. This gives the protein CASSYQQGNRYF.

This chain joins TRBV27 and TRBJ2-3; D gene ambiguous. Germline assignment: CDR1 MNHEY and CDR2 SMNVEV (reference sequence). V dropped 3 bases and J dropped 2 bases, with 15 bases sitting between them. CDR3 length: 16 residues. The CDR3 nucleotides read TGTGCCAGCAGTTTCCTACGTCCTGCTCACACAGATACGCAGTATTTT. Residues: CASSFLRPAHTDTQYF.

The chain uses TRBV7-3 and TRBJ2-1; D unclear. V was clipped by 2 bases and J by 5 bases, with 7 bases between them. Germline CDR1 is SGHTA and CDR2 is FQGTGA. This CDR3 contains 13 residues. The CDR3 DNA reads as TGTGCCAGCAGCTTAGGTCCGGACAATGAGCAGTTCTTC. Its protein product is CASSLGPDNEQFF.

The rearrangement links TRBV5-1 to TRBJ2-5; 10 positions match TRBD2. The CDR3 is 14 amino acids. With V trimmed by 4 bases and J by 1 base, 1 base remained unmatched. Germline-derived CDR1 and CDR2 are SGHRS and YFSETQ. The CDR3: CASSQRGGQETQYF. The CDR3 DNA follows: TGCGCCAGCAGCCAGCGGGGGGGCCAAGAGACCCAGTACTTC.

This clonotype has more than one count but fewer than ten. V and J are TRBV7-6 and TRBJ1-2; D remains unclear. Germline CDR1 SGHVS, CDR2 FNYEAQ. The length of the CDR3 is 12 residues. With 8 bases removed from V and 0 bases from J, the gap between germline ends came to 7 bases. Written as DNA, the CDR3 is TGTGCCAGCTACGGCGCTAACTATGGCTACACCTTC. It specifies CASYGANYGYTF.

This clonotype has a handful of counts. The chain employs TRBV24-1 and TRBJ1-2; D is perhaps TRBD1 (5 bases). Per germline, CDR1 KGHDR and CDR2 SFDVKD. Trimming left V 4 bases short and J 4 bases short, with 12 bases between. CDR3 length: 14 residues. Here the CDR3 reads CATSDRDGSYGYTF. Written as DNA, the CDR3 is TGTGCCACCAGTGACCGGGACGGAAGCTATGGCTACACCTTC.

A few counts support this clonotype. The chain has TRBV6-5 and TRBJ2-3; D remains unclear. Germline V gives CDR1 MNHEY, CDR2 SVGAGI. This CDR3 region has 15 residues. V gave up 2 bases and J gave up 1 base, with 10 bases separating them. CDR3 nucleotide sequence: TGTGCCAGCAGTTACGGCACAACAGGCACAGATACGCAGTATTTT. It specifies CASSYGTTGTDTQYF.

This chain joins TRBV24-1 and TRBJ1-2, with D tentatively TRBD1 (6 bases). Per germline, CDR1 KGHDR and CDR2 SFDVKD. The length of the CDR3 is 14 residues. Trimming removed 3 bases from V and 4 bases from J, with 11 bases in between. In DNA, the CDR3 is TGTGCCACCAGTGATACTGGGACAAGCTATGGCTACACCTTC. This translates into CATSDTGTSYGYTF.

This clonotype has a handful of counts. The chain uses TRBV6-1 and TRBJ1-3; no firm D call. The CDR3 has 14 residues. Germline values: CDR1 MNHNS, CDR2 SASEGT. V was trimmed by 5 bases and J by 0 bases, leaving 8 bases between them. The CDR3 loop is CASSQVFSGNTIYF. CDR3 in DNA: TGTGCCAGCAGTCAGGTGTTCTCTGGAAACACCATATATTTT.

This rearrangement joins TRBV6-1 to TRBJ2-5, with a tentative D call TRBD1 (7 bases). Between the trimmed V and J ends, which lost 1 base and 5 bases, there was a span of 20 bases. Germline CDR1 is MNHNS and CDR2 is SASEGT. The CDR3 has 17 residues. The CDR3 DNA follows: TGTGCCAGCAGTGAAGGAGTCAGGGGGGATAGTTGGGAGACCCAGTACTTC. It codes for CASSEGVRGDSWETQYF.

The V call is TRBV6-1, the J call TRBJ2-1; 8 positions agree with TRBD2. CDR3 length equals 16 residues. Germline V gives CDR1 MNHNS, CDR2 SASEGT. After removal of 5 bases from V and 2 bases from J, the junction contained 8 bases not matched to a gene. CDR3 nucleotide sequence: TGTGCCAGCAGTCCTCGGGTTAGCGGGGCCTACAATGAGCAGTTCTTC. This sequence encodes CASSPRVSGAYNEQFF.

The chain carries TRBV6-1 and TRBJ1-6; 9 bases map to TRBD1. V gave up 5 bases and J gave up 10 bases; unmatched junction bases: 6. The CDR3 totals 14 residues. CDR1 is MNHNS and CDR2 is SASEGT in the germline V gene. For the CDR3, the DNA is TGTGCCAGCAGTACCGGGACAGGGACCTCACCCCTCCACTTT. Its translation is CASSTGTGTSPLHF.

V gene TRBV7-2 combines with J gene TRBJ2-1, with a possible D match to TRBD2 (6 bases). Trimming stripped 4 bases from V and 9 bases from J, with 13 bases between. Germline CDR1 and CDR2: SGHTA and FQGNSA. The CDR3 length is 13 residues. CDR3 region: CASSWGLTSEQFF. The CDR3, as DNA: TGTGCCAGCAGCTGGGGACTCACGAGTGAGCAGTTCTTC.

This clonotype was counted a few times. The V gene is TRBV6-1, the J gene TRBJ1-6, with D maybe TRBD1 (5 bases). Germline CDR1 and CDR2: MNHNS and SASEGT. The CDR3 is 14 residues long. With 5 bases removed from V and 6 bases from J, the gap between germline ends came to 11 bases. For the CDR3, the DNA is TGTGCCAGCAGTATCGGGACGGTTAATTCACCCCTCCACTTT. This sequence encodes CASSIGTVNSPLHF.

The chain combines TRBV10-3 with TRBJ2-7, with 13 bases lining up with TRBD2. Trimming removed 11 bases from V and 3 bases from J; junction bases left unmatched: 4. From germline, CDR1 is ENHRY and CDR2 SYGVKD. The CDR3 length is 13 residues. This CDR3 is CASGLAGYYEQYF. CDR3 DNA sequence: TGTGCCTCGGGACTAGCGGGGTACTACGAGCAGTACTTC.

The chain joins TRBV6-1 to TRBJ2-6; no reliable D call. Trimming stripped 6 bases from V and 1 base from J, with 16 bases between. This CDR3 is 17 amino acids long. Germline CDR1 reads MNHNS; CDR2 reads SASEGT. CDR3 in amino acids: CASSPSVQQSGANVLTF. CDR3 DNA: TGTGCCAGCAGCCCGAGTGTACAACAGTCTGGGGCCAACGTCCTGACTTTC.

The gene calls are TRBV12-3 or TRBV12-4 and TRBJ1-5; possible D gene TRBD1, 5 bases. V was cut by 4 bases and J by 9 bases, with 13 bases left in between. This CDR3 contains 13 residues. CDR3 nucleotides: TGTGCCAGCAGTTCCGTCAACGGGGGGCCCCAGCATTTT. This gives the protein CASSSVNGGPQHF.

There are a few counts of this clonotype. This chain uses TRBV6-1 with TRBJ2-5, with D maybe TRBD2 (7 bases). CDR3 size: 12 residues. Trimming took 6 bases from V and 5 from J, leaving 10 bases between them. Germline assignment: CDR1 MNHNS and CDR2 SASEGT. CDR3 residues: CASRGGGETQYF. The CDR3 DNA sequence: TGTGCCAGCAGAGGGGGAGGGGAGACCCAGTACTTC.

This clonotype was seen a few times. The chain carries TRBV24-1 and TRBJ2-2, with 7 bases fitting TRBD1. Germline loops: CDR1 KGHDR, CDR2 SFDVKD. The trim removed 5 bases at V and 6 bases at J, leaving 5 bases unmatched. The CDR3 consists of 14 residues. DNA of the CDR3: TGTGCCACCAGTGTTGGGACAGTGGCCGGGGAGCTGTTTTTT. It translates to CATSVGTVAGELFF.

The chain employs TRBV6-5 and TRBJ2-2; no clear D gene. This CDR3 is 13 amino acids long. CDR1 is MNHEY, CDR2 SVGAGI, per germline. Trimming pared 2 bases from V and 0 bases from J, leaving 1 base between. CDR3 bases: TGTGCCAGCAGTTACGCGAACACCGGGGAGCTGTTTTTT. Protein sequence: CASSYANTGELFF.

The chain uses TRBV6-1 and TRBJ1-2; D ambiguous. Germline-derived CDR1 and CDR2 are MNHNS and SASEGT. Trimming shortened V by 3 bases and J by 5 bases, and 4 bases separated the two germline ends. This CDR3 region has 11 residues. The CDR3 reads CASSDRYGYTF. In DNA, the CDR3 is TGTGCCAGCAGTGATAGATATGGCTACACCTTC.

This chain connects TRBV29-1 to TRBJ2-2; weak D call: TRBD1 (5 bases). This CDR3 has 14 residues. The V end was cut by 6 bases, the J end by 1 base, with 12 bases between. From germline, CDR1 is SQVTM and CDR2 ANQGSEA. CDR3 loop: CSVFIDRNTGELFF. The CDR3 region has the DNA TGCAGCGTCTTTATCGACAGGAACACCGGGGAGCTGTTTTTT.

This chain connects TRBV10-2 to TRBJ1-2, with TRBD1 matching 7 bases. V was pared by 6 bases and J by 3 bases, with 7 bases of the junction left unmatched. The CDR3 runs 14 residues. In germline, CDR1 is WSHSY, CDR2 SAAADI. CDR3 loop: CASRDTDRDYGYTF. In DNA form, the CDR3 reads TGCGCCAGCAGGGATACTGACAGGGACTATGGCTACACCTTC.

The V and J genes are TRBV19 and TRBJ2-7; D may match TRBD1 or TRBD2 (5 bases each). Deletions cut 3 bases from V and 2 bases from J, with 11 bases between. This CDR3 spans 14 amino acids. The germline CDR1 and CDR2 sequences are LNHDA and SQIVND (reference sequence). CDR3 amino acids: CASSMGPVTYEQYF. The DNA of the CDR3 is TGTGCCAGTAGTATGGGACCGGTCACCTACGAGCAGTACTTC. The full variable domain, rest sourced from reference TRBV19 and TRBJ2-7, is DGGITQSPKYLFRKEGQNVTLSCEQNLNHDAMYWYRQDPGQGLRLIYYSQIVNDFQKGDIAEGYSVSREKKESFPLTVTSAQKNPTAFYLCASSMGPVTYEQYFGPGTRLTVT.

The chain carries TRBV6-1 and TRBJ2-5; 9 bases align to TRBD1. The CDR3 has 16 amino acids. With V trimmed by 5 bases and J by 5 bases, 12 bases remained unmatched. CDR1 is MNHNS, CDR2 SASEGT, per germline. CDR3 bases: TGTGCCAGCAGTCCCGGACAGGGGAGGTTCGGTGAGACCCAGTACTTC. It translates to CASSPGQGRFGETQYF.

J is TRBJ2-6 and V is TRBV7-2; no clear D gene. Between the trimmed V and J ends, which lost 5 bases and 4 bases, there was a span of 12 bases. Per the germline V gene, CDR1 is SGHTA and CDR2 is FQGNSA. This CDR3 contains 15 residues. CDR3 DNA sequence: TGTGCCAGCAGCGAACTAATGACGGGGGCCAACGTCCTGACTTTC. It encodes CASSELMTGANVLTF.

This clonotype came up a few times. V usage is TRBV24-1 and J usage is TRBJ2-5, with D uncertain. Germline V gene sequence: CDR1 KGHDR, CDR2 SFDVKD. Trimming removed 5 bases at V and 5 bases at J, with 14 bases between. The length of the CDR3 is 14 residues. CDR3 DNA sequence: TGTGCCACCAGTGCTCCGGGTCCAAGGGAGACCCAGTACTTC. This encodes CATSAPGPRETQYF.

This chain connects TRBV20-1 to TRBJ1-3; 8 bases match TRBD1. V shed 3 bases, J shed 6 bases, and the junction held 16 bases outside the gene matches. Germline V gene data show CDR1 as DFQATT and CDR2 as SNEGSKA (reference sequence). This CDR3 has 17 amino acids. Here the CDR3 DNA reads TGCAGTGCTAGTCACTCGGGGACAGGCGGAGGGGCAAACACCATATATTTT. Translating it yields CSASHSGTGGGANTIYF.

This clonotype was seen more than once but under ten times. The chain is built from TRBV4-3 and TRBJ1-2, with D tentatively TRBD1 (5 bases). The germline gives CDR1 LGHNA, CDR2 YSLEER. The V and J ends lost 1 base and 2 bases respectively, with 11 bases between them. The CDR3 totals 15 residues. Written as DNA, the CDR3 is TGCGCCAGCAGCCAAGGGGGCTGGGGCAACTATGGCTACACCTTC. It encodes CASSQGGWGNYGYTF.